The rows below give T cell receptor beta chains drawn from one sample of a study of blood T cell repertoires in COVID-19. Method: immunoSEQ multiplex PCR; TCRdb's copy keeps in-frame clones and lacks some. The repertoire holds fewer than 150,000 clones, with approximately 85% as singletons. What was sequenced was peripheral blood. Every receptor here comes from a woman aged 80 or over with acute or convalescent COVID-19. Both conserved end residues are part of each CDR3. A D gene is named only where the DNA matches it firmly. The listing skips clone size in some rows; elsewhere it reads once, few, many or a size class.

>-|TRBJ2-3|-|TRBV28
TGTGCCAGCAGTCCGGAGGTCCGCACAGATACGCAGTATTTT
CASSPEVRTDTQYF
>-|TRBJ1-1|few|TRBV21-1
TGTGCCAGCAGCTTTAAGCCGAACACTGAAGCTTTCTTT
CASSFKPNTEAFF
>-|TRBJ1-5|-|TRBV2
TGTGCCAGCTTGCAGGACAGTGATCAGCCCCAGCATTTT
CASLQDSDQPQHF
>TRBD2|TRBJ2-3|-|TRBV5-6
TGTGCCAGCAGCTTGATGGGTAGCGGGGGCACAGATACGCAGTATTTT
CASSLMGSGGTDTQYF
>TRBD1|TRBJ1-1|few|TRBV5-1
TGCGCCAGCAGCTTGGTCGCAGGGGGATATAACACTGAAGCTTTCTTT
CASSLVAGGYNTEAFF
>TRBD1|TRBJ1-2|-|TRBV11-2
TGTGCCAGCAGCTCCGGGACAGTCTATGGCTACACCTTC
CASSSGTVYGYTF
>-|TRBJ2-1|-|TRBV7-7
TGTGCCAGCAGCCCTGGCACGGGGATAGCGTACAATGAGCAGTTCTTC
CASSPGTGIAYNEQFF
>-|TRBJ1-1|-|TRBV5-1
TGCGCCAGCAGCTCCCCCGGGGGGGCGCAGGAGGGTCACACTGAAGCTTTCTTT
CASSSPGGAQEGHTEAFF
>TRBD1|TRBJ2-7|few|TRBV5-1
TGCGCCAGCAGCTCGACAGGGGATCTCTCCTACGAGCAGTACTTC
CASSSTGDLSYEQYF
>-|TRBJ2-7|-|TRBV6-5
TGTGCCAGCAGTTACTCGGGGGGGCTCTCCTACGAGCAGTACTTC
CASSYSGGLSYEQYF
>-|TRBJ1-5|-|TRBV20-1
TGCAGTGCTAGTTGGAGGGGGGGGAATCAGCCCCAGCATTTT
CSASWRGGNQPQHF
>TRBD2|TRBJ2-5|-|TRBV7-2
TGTGCCAGCAGCTTTTCCAGCGGGAAGGCCGGGACCCAGTACTTC
CASSFSSGKAGTQYF
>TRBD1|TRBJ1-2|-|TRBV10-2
TGCGCCAGTAGAGGGACAGGAGGAACCCAGGGGATCTATGGCTACACCTTC
CASRGTGGTQGIYGYTF
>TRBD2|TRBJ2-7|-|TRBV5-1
TGCGCCAGCAGCTTGAATAGCGGGGGGGCAGGCGAGCAGTACTTC
CASSLNSGGAGEQYF
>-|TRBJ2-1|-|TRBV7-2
TGTGCCAGCAGCTCGGGACTTCTCAATGAGCAGTTCTTC
CASSSGLLNEQFF
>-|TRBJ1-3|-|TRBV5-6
TGTGCCAGCAGCTTGGGGCAGGGAATCTCTGGAAACACCATATATTTT
CASSLGQGISGNTIYF
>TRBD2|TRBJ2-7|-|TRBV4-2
TGTGCCAGCAGGCGGGAGAGCTCCTACGAGCAGTACTTC
CASRRESSYEQYF
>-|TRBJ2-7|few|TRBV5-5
TGTGCCAGCAGCTTGGCAGTTGGGGCCCGCTCCTACGAGCAGTACTTC
CASSLAVGARSYEQYF
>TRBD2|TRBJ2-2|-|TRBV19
TGTGCCAGTAGTATCCAGCGGGGGGTTGGCGGGGAGCTGTTTTTT
CASSIQRGVGGELFF
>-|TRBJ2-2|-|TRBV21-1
TGTGCCAGCAGCACGCCGGGTCATGACGAAGCCGGGGAGCTGTTTTTT
CASSTPGHDEAGELFF
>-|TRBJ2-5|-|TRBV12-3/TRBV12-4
TGTGCCAGCGGCAGGGGAGCGTGGGAGACCCAGTACTTC
CASGRGAWETQYF
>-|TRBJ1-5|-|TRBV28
TGTGCCAGCAGTCTAGGCTCATTTCGCTTTAGCAATCAGCCCCAGCATTTT
CASSLGSFRFSNQPQHF
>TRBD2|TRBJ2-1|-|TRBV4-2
TGTGCCAGCAGCCAAGATACGCCTAGCGGGAGTGCCGATGAGCAGTTCTTC
CASSQDTPSGSADEQFF
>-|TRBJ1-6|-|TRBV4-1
TGCGCCAGCAGCCAAGATAGTAAAAACTTATCACCCCTCCACTTT
CASSQDSKNLSPLHF
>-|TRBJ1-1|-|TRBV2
TGTGCCAGCAGTGAGGGCGGATCGCTCTGGGAGGGCACTGAAGCTTTCTTT
CASSEGGSLWEGTEAFF
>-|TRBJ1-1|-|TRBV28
TGTGCCAGCACCAAAGGGCGGGGGAACACTGAAGCTTTCTTT
CASTKGRGNTEAFF
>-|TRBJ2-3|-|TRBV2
TGTGCCAGCAGTGTAGCACATTTCAGCACAGATACGCAGTATTTT
CASSVAHFSTDTQYF
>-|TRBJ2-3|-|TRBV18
TGTGCCAGCTCACCACCGATAGGCACAGATACGCAGTATTTT
CASSPPIGTDTQYF
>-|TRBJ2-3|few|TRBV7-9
TGTGCCAGCAGCTCGACATCAGATACGCAGTATTTT
CASSSTSDTQYF
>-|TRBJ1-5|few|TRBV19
TGTGCCAGTAGCGGGCGGGGGGGCGAACAGCCCCAGCATTTT
CASSGRGGEQPQHF
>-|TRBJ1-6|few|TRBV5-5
TGTGCCAGCAGCTGGGAAGGGGCGTTGTCACCCCTCCACTTT
CASSWEGALSPLHF
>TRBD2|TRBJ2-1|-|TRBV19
TGTGCCAGTAGTAGCCGAGATAGCGGGAGGGGTGAGCAGTTCTTC
CASSSRDSGRGEQFF
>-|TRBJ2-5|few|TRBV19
TGTGCCAGTAGTGTAACAGTCTCCCGAGAGACCCAGTACTTC
CASSVTVSRETQYF
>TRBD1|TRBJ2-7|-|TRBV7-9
TGTGCCAGCAGCTTAAACGGACAGGGCGAGCAGTACTTC
CASSLNGQGEQYF
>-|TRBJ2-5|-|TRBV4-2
TGTGCCAGCAGCCAAGTAGACAGCCAAGAGACCCAGTACTTC
CASSQVDSQETQYF
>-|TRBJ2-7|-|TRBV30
TGTGCCTGGAGTCAAAACAGGGTCGAGCAGTACTTC
CAWSQNRVEQYF
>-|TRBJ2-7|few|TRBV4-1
TGCGCCAGCAGCCAAGGGACAGGGTTATTTCGGCGGGAGCAGAACGAGCAGTACTTC
CASSQGTGLFRREQNEQYF
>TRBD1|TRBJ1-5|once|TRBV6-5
TGTGCCAGCAGCCGGGACAGGGCCAATCAGCCCCAGCATTTT
CASSRDRANQPQHF
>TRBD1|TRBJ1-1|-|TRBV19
TGTGCCAGTAGTGGGGACAGGGGGCAGAACACTGAAGCTTTCTTT
CASSGDRGQNTEAFF
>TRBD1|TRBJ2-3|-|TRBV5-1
TGCGCCAGCAGCTTGGCTACAGGGGGCCGCACAGATACGCAGTATTTT
CASSLATGGRTDTQYF
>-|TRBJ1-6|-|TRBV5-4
TGTGCCAGCAGCTCCGTTGGGAGGGGACGTTCACCCCTCCACTTT
CASSSVGRGRSPLHF
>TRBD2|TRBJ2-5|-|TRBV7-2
TGTGCCAGCATGATTAGCGGGAATCAAGAGACCCAGTACTTC
CASMISGNQETQYF
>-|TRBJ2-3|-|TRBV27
TGTGCCAGCAGTCCAAACACAGATACGCAGTATTTT
CASSPNTDTQYF